The clone carrying this TCR beta chain was seen a few times. This entry belongs to a study of blood T cell repertoires in COVID-19. Study background: Sites across the United States, Italy and Spain contributed samples from acute and convalescent COVID-19. PBMCs, B-cell-depleted T cells, or T cells provided the cDNA or gDNA that made up the material.

CDR3 length: 13 amino acids. Trimming took 2 bases from V and 5 from J, leaving 9 bases between them. Germline V gene sequence: CDR1 LNHNV, CDR2 YYDKDF (reference sequence). Original analysis: Amplification of reference gene primers provided the estimated nucleated cell counts. The method was immunoSEQ multiplex PCR; TCRdb's version includes in-frame clones alone and lacks a portion of them. V and J calls and clone size follow that table, whereas D and trimming were derived from the DNA. The sample consists of about 200,000 clones, about 86% of them appearing once. The rearrangement links TRBV15 to TRBJ2-5, with unresolved D. This TCR was recovered from a woman aged 45-65 years with acute or convalescent COVID-19. What was sequenced was peripheral blood. The CDR3 region is CATSRSPGETQYF. The CDR3 DNA follows: TGTGCCACCAGCAGAAGTCCCGGGGAGACCCAGTACTTC.